The rows below give T cell receptor beta chains drawn from one sample of a study of Ad26.COV2.S vaccination and SARS-CoV-2 variants. Profiling relied on immunoSEQ multiplex PCR, and the TCRdb table lists in-frame clones only, not all of them. Counted here are around 450,000 clones, around 90% occurring once; the ten biggest clones make up 10% to 15%. This sample comprised peripheral blood, obtained in a trial of Ad26.COV2.S vaccine versus placebo. The receptors were sampled from a person aged 18-60 years who received the Ad26.COV2.S COVID-19 vaccine or a placebo. CDR3s include the opening cysteine and the closing phenylalanine or tryptophan. D genes are given only for firm matches.

D	V	J	DNA	CDR3
.	TRBV11-2	TRBJ2-2	TGTGCCAGCAGCTTAGAAACCGGGGAGCTGTTTTTT	CASSLETGELFF
.	TRBV6-5	TRBJ1-1	TGTGCCAGCAGTTATCTGGGGGCGATTGAAGCTTTCTTT	CASSYLGAIEAFF
TRBD2	TRBV7-9	TRBJ2-1	TGTGCCAGCAGCTTTACTAGCGTGGAGCAGTTCTTC	CASSFTSVEQFF
TRBD1	TRBV5-4	TRBJ2-5	TGTGCCAGCAGCTTCCCCGGGACAGGGGGCGGAGAGACCCAGTACTTC	CASSFPGTGGGETQYF
.	TRBV3-1/TRBV3-2	TRBJ1-1	TGTGCCCCCCAGCGACTCTTGCGGAACACTGAAGCTTTCTTT	CAPQRLLRNTEAFF
.	TRBV4-3	TRBJ2-5	TGCGCCAGCAGCCAAGGCATACGCCCCCAAGAGACCCAGTACTTC	CASSQGIRPQETQYF
.	TRBV5-4	TRBJ1-2	TGTGCCAGCAGCCCCAAGGGCGGGTATGGCTACACCTTC	CASSPKGGYGYTF
.	TRBV28	TRBJ1-1	TGTGCCAGCAGTTCCAGGGGTATACCACTGATGAACACTGAAGCTTTCTTT	CASSSRGIPLMNTEAFF
.	TRBV7-9	TRBJ1-2	TGTGCCAGCAGCTCGATTTCGGGGGCTTATGGCTACACCTTC	CASSSISGAYGYTF
.	TRBV3-1/TRBV3-2	TRBJ1-4	TGTGCCAGCAGCCAATGGGGCCGCAATGAAAAACTGTTTTTT	CASSQWGRNEKLFF
.	TRBV28	TRBJ1-4	TGTGCCAGCACCTTCCTGGGGGATCTTAATGAAAAACTGTTTTTT	CASTFLGDLNEKLFF